These T cell receptor beta chains were read from a single sample in a study of T cell responses to AZD1222 COVID-19 vaccine. TCRdb keeps only in-frame clones here, not all; method: immunoSEQ multiplex PCR. The sample consists of 180,000 or so clones, approximately 93% of them appearing once. Sequences were derived from peripheral blood, sampled 28 days after the second AZD1222 dose. The receptor set was obtained from an adult who received the AZD1222 COVID-19 vaccine. The CDR3 runs from the conserved cysteine through the conserved F or W. D genes are given only for firm matches. Expanded clones are given a class, and other clones once, few, many or no size at all.

d_call cdr3_length clone_size j_call v_call cdr3_aa cdr3_nt
TRBD1 17 . TRBJ1-5 TRBV19 CASSIRRDRVSNQPQHF TGTGCCAGTAGTATTCGGCGGGACAGGGTTAGCAATCAGCCCCAGCATTTT
TRBD1 13 . TRBJ1-3 TRBV15 CATKTGAGNTIYF TGTGCCACCAAAACAGGGGCTGGAAACACCATATATTTT
. 10 . TRBJ1-1 TRBV12-3/TRBV12-4 CASGDIEAFF TGTGCCAGCGGGGACATTGAAGCTTTCTTT
. 13 . TRBJ1-1 TRBV6-5 CASSRVVNTEAFF TGTGCCAGCAGTCGGGTGGTGAACACTGAAGCTTTCTTT
. 15 once TRBJ2-1 TRBV27 CASTPEGGSYNEQFF TGTGCCAGCACTCCTGAGGGGGGCTCCTACAATGAGCAGTTCTTC
TRBD1 14 . TRBJ2-7 TRBV5-5 CASSYGQGVYEQYF TGTGCCAGCAGCTATGGACAGGGTGTTTACGAGCAGTACTTC
. 13 . TRBJ2-3 TRBV29-1 CSAEPLDTDTQYF TGCAGCGCCGAACCCCTGGACACAGATACGCAGTATTTT
. 14 . TRBJ1-4 TRBV18 CASSPRSGNEKLFF TGTGCCAGCTCACCAAGGTCGGGTAATGAAAAACTGTTTTTT
. 17 . TRBJ1-5 TRBV19 CASTSRGLRGLNQPQHF TGTGCCAGTACCTCTCGGGGGTTGCGTGGGCTCAATCAGCCCCAGCATTTT
. 12 . TRBJ2-3 TRBV7-8 CASSSETDTQYF TGTGCCAGCAGCTCTGAGACAGATACGCAGTATTTT
TRBD2 17 . TRBJ2-1 TRBV2 CASSGRLALSSYNEQFF TGTGCCAGCAGCGGCCGACTAGCCCTATCGTCCTACAATGAGCAGTTCTTC